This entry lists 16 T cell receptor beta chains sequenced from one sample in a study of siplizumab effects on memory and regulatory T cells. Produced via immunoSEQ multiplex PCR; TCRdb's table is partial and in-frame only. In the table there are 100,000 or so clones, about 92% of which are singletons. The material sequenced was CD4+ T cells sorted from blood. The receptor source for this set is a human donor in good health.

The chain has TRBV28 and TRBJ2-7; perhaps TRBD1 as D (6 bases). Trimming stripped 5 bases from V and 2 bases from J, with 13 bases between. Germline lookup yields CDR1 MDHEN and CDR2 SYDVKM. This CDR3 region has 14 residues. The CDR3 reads CASSDNRVAYEQYF. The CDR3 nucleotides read TGTGCCAGCAGTGATAACAGGGTCGCCTACGAGCAGTACTTC. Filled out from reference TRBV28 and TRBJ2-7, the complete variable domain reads DVKVTQSSRYLVKRTGEKVFLECVQDMDHENMFWYRQDPGLGLRLIYFSYDVKMKEKGDIPEGYSVSREKKERFSLILESASTNQTSMYLCASSDNRVAYEQYFGPGTRLTVT.

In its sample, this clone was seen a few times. CDR3 sequence: CASSVGWSDQPQHF. CDR3 nucleotides: TGTGCCAGCAGCGTGGGTTGGAGCGATCAGCCCCAGCATTTT. This chain joins TRBV9 and TRBJ1-5; D not resolved. V gave up 2 bases and J gave up 5 bases, with 11 bases separating them. The CDR3 runs to 14 residues. CDR1 SGDLS and CDR2 YYNGEE come from the germline V gene.

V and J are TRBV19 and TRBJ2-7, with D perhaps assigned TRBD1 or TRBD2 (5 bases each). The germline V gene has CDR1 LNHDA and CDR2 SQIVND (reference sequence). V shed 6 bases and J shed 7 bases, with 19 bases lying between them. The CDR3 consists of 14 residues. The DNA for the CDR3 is TGTGCCAGTAGCTCGGGGCTAGTGGGTGGTGAGCAGTACTTC. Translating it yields CASSSGLVGGEQYF.

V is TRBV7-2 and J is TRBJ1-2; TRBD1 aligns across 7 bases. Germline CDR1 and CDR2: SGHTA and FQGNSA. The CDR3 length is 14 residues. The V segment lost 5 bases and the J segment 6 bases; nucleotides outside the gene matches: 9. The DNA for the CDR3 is TGTGCCAGCAGCCCTATGTCAGGACAGGATGGCTACACCTTC. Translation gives CASSPMSGQDGYTF.

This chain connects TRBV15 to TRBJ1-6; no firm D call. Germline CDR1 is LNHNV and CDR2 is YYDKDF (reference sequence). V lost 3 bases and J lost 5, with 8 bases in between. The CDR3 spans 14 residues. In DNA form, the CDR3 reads TGTGCCACCAGCAGGGGTTTCGATAATTCACCCCTCCACTTT. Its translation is CATSRGFDNSPLHF.

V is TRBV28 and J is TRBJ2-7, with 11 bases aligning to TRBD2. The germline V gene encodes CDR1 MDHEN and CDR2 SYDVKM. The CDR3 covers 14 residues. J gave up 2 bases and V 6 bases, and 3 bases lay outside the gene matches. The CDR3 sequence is CASRLAGDTYEQYF. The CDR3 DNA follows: TGTGCCAGCAGACTAGCGGGGGACACCTACGAGCAGTACTTC.

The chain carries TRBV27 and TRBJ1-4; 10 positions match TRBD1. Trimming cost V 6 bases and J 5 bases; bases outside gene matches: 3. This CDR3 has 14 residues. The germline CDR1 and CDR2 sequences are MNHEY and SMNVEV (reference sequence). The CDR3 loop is CASSPDRGNEKLFF. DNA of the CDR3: TGTGCCAGCAGCCCGGACAGGGGGAATGAAAAACTGTTTTTT. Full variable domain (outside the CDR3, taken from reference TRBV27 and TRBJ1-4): EAQVTQNPRYLITVTGKKLTVTCSQNMNHEYMSWYRQDPGLGLRQIYYSMNVEVTDKGDVPEGYKVSRKEKRNFPLILESPSPNQTSLYFCASSPDRGNEKLFFGSGTQLSVL.

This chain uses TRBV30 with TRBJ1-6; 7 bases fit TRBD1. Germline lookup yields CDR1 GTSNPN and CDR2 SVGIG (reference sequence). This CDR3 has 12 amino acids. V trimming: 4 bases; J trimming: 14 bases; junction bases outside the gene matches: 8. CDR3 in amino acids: CAWKGAGDTLHF. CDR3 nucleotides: TGTGCCTGGAAGGGGGCAGGCGATACCCTCCACTTT.

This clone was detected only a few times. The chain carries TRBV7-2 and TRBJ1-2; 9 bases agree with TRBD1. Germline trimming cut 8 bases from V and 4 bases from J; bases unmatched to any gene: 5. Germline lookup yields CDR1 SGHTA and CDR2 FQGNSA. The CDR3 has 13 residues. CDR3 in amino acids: CASASGQGYGYTF. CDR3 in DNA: TGTGCCAGCGCATCGGGACAGGGCTATGGCTACACCTTC.

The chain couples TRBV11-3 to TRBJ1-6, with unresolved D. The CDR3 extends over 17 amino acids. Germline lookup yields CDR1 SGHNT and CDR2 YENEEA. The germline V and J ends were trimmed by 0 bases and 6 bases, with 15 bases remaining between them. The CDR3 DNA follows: TGTGCCAGCAGCTTAGATGGTGTGTCGTACCCTAATTCACCCCTCCACTTT. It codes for CASSLDGVSYPNSPLHF.

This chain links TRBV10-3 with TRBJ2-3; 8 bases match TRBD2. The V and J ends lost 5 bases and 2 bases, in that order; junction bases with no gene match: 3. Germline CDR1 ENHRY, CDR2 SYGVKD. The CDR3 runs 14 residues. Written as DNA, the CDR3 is TGTGCCATCAGTCTACTAGCGGACACAGATACGCAGTATTTT. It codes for CAISLLADTDTQYF.

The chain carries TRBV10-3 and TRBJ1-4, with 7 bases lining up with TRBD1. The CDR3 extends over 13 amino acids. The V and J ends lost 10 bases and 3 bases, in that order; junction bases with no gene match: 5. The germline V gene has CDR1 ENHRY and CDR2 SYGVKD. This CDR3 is CATKTGPNEKLFF. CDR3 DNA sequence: TGTGCCACCAAGACAGGGCCTAATGAAAAACTGTTTTTT.

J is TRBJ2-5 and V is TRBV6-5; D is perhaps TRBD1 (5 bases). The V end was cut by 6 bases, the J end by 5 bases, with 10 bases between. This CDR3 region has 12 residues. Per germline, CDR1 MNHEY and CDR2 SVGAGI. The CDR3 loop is CASSPRVETQYF. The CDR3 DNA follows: TGTGCCAGCAGCCCCAGGGTGGAGACCCAGTACTTC.

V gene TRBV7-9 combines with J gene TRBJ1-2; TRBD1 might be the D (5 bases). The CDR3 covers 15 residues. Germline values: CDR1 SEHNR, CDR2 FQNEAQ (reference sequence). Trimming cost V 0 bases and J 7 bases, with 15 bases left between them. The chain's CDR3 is CASSLASSGSSGYTF. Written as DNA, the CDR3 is TGTGCCAGCAGCTTAGCATCATCAGGGTCGAGTGGCTACACCTTC. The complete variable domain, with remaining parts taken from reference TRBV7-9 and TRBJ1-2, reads DTGVSQNPRHKITKRGQNVTFRCDPISEHNRLYWYRQTLGQGPEFLTYFQNEAQLEKSRLLSDRFSAERPKGSFSTLEIQRTEQGDSAMYLCASSLASSGSSGYTFGSGTRLTVV.

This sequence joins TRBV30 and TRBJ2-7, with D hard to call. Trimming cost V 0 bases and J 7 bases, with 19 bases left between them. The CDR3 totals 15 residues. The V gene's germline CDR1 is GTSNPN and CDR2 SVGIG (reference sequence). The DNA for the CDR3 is TGTGCCTGGAGTGTATCTACATTAAGTACGTCGGAGCAGTACTTC. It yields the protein CAWSVSTLSTSEQYF.

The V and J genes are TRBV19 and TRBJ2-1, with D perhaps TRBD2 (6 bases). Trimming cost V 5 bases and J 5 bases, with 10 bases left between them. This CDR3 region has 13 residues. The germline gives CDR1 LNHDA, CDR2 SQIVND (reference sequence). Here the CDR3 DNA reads TGTGCCAGTAGTGACGGGACTCACAATGAGCAGTTCTTC. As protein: CASSDGTHNEQFF.